A selection of T cell receptor beta chains follows, all from one sample in a study of T cells after posttransplantation cyclophosphamide. Assay: immunoSEQ multiplex PCR; the TCRdb copy retains only in-frame clones and omits some. Observed in the sample are under 45,000 clones, none of them singletons. The sequenced sample consisted of PBMCs. All receptors come from a woman in her forties or fifties in good health and a related stem cell transplant donor. Both conserved end residues are part of each CDR3. The size entry gives once, few, many, or a class for an expanded clone.

v_gene: TRBV2
abundance: many
CDR3aa: CASSPTRDKYTGELFF

v_gene: TRBV19
abundance: many
CDR3aa: CASSQPGQGAYEQYF

v_gene: TRBV7-3
abundance: many
CDR3aa: CASSLGTGDSSGANVLTF

v_gene: TRBV27
abundance: many
CDR3aa: CASSSQQGRYGYTF

v_gene: TRBV19
abundance: many
CDR3aa: CASSMIGPRQGWGEQFF

v_gene: TRBV25-1
abundance: many
CDR3aa: CASSDWDRENGYTF

v_gene: TRBV6-5
abundance: many
CDR3aa: CASSYTTGGVTGELFF

v_gene: TRBV19
abundance: many
CDR3aa: CASKTGGTNYGYTF

v_gene: TRBV6-5
abundance: many
CDR3aa: CASSGTGAGGGELFF

v_gene: TRBV27
abundance: many
CDR3aa: CASSPGHSYNSPLHF

v_gene: TRBV18
abundance: many
CDR3aa: CASSPPSGEYYEQYF

v_gene: TRBV4-1
abundance: many
CDR3aa: CASSQHKGILNTEAFF

v_gene: TRBV28
abundance: many
CDR3aa: CASVTSGGDTQYF

v_gene: TRBV2
abundance: many
CDR3aa: CASVNRVENSPLHF

v_gene: TRBV7-9
abundance: many
CDR3aa: CASSFPGQGAYEQYF

v_gene: TRBV27
abundance: many
CDR3aa: CASSLSILTGEGGYTF

v_gene: TRBV11-3
abundance: many
CDR3aa: CASSFQGAHSPLHF

v_gene: TRBV5-6
abundance: many
CDR3aa: CASSLERAVVEKLFF

v_gene: TRBV21-1
abundance: many
CDR3aa: CASSISGQASGANVLTF

v_gene: TRBV5-1
abundance: many
CDR3aa: CASSAGTGGYEQYF

v_gene: TRBV27
abundance: few
CDR3aa: CASTSRYGFTDTQYF

v_gene: TRBV20-1
abundance: many
CDR3aa: CSALVTGLAFF

v_gene: TRBV27
abundance: many
CDR3aa: CASSQPGQVIFGELFF

v_gene: TRBV11-3
abundance: many
CDR3aa: CASSPGQGHEKLFF